Below are 5 T cell receptor beta chains sequenced from a single sample in a study of CD8+ T cells in alopecia areata. Treatment indicated: oral pan-JAK inhibitor, 5-10 mg twice daily. The authors extracted RNA and reverse transcribed it into cDNA as the sequencing template. The method was immunoSEQ multiplex PCR; TCRdb's version includes in-frame clones alone and lacks a portion of them. Of about 200,000 clones listed, roughly 60% are singletons. Specimen: CD4+ T cells sorted from blood, collected at week 24, from a patient treated with tofacitinib. The source is a human donor with alopecia areata.

The gene calls are TRBV18 and TRBJ2-7; 11 bases align to TRBD2. Trimming took 6 bases from V and 6 from J; bases not matched to a gene: 7. Germline CDR1 KGHSH, CDR2 LQKENI. The CDR3 runs 14 residues. The CDR3 here is CASSPTSGTAEQYF. The CDR3 DNA reads TGTGCCAGCTCGCCGACTAGCGGGACGGCCGAGCAGTACTTC.

This rearrangement joins TRBV29-1 to TRBJ1-4, with D perhaps TRBD1 (6 bases). V was trimmed by 6 bases and J by 8 bases, leaving 16 bases between them. Germline assignment: CDR1 SQVTM and CDR2 ANQGSEA. The length of the CDR3 is 13 residues. The CDR3 coding sequence is TGCAGCGTGGCGCAGGGGCGGGAGGAAAAACTGTTTTTT. It translates to CSVAQGREEKLFF.

The rearrangement uses TRBV5-8 and TRBJ2-2; D unresolved. CDR1 and CDR2 from the germline V gene are SGHTS and YDEGEE. Trimming stripped 0 bases from V and 8 bases from J, with 5 bases between. This CDR3 is built from 12 residues. CDR3 sequence (DNA): TGTGCCAGCAGCTTGGACGGAGGGGAGCTGTTTTTT. Its protein product is CASSLDGGELFF.

This chain links TRBV18 with TRBJ2-3; D is perhaps TRBD1 (5 bases). The length of the CDR3 is 16 residues. Trimming pared 0 bases from V and 0 bases from J, leaving 10 bases between. CDR1 KGHSH and CDR2 LQKENI come from the germline V gene. The CDR3 protein is CASSPPADSSTDTQYF. The CDR3 DNA reads TGTGCCAGCTCACCACCGGCCGACAGTAGCACAGATACGCAGTATTTT.

The chain links TRBV4-3 to TRBJ1-2; no firm D call. The CDR3 is made up of 15 amino acids. V was pared by 0 bases and J by 0 bases, with 8 bases between. The germline CDR1 and CDR2 sequences are LGHNA and YSLEER. The CDR3 nucleotides read TGCGCCAGCAGCCAAGAATGGGGAACTAACTATGGCTACACCTTC. This encodes CASSQEWGTNYGYTF.